One sample yielded the 25 T cell receptor beta chains listed below, sequenced in a study of cytomegalovirus exposure and HLA in healthy donors. The PCR contained 60 Vbeta and 13 Jbeta primers. Data came from immunoSEQ multiplex PCR; TCRdb stores just in-frame clones and leaves some out. In the table there are around 110,000 clones, 50% to 80% of which are singletons. The sample was PBMCs. Every receptor here comes from a woman between 40 and 50 years old in good health and CMV-seropositive.

This clone was observed a handful of times. This sequence joins TRBV9 and TRBJ2-4; TRBD2 might be the D (6 bases). V was shortened by 2 bases and J by 7 bases, with 13 bases between the two germline ends. CDR1 is SGDLS, CDR2 YYNGEE, per germline. There are 14 residues in the CDR3. The CDR3 DNA reads TGTGCCAGCAGCGTGCCGGGGGTAGACAACATTCAGTACTTC. As protein: CASSVPGVDNIQYF.

As regards this clone: The same CDR3 arises from other DNA sequences in this sample as well. The chain links TRBV5-8 to TRBJ1-1; D is unclear. Trimming removed 4 bases at V and 5 bases at J, with 6 bases between. The CDR3 runs to 11 residues. CDR1 SGHTS and CDR2 YDEGEE come from the germline V gene. The CDR3 DNA follows: TGTGCCAGCAGCCTCAGGACTGAAGCTTTCTTT. It translates to CASSLRTEAFF.

The genes are TRBV25-1 and TRBJ2-7; D gene unclear. Trimming stripped 1 base from V and 5 bases from J, with 3 bases between. The CDR3 covers 11 residues. Germline lookup yields CDR1 MGHDK and CDR2 SYGVNS. For the CDR3, the DNA is TGTGCCAGCAGTGAATTAGACGAGCAGTACTTC. Translated, it gives CASSELDEQYF.

As for this clone: The same CDR3 also results from other DNA sequences found in this sample. The chain has TRBV30 and TRBJ2-1; 12 positions match TRBD2. The germline CDR1 and CDR2 sequences are GTSNPN and SVGIG (reference sequence). This CDR3 has 15 residues. J was trimmed by 7 bases and V by 2 bases; bases with no gene match: 6. The CDR3 sequence is CAWSRTSGGTNEQFF. The CDR3 nucleotides read TGTGCCTGGAGTCGAACTAGCGGGGGGACGAATGAGCAGTTCTTC. Looking up the rest from reference TRBV30 and TRBJ2-1 gives the full variable domain: SQTIHQWPATLVQPVGSPLSLECTVEGTSNPNLYWYRQAAGRGLQLLFYSVGIGQISSEVPQNLSASRPQDRQFILSSKKLLLSDSGFYLCAWSRTSGGTNEQFFGPGTRLTVL.

The sample holds a few counts of this clone. The V and J genes are TRBV25-1 and TRBJ1-2; a weak D match, TRBD1 (6 bases). In germline, CDR1 is MGHDK, CDR2 SYGVNS. This CDR3 contains 14 residues. V lost 5 bases to trimming and J lost 4 bases, with 14 bases between them. The CDR3 sequence is CASSIGGLGYGYTF. CDR3 nucleotide sequence: TGTGCCAGCAGTATTGGGGGCCTGGGCTATGGCTACACCTTC.

This sequence joins TRBV6-1 and TRBJ2-2; 7 positions agree with TRBD1. Germline CDR1 MNHNS, CDR2 SASEGT. This CDR3 comprises 13 residues. Trimming cost V 4 bases and J 9 bases; bases outside gene matches: 5. The CDR3: CASSGTGVRELFF. Written as DNA, the CDR3 is TGTGCCAGCAGTGGAACAGGGGTCAGGGAGCTGTTTTTT.

In the case of this clone: A read error may produce the germline difference seen at one junction end. J is TRBJ1-3 and V is TRBV4-2; tentative D call: TRBD1 (5 bases). The V gene's germline CDR1 is LGHNA and CDR2 YNFKEQ. The CDR3 covers 15 residues. CDR3 region: CASSQVWDSGDTIYF. The CDR3 DNA sequence: TGTGCCAGCAGCCAAGTCTGGGACTCTGGAGACACCATATATTTT.

J is TRBJ1-6 and V is TRBV11-2; D remains unclear. Per germline, CDR1 SGHAT and CDR2 FQNNGV. The CDR3 consists of 18 residues. With 2 bases removed from V and 0 bases from J, the gap between germline ends came to 14 bases. CDR3 sequence reads: CASSLSVQRSSYNSPLHF. CDR3 in DNA: TGTGCCAGCAGCTTAAGCGTTCAGAGGAGCTCCTATAATTCACCCCTCCACTTT.

The chain couples TRBV12-5 to TRBJ2-3, with D possibly TRBD1 on 6 matching bases. Per germline, CDR1 LGHNT and CDR2 FRNRAP. Trimming left V 1 base short and J 2 bases short, with 10 bases between. The CDR3 spans 15 residues. CDR3 in amino acids: CASGLARTDTDTQYF. CDR3 nucleotides: TGTGCTAGTGGTTTGGCCCGGACAGACACAGATACGCAGTATTTT.

The genes are TRBV28 and TRBJ1-1; D uncertain. Trimming pared 8 bases from V and 0 bases from J, leaving 7 bases between. CDR1 is MDHEN, CDR2 SYDVKM, per germline. This CDR3 is built from 12 residues. The CDR3 sequence is CASDTVNTEAFF. DNA for the CDR3: TGTGCCAGCGATACAGTGAACACTGAAGCTTTCTTT.

Comments on this clone: One end of the junction is discordant with germline, which a read error may explain. The gene calls are TRBV29-1 and TRBJ2-2; D might be TRBD1 (5 bases). This CDR3 spans 13 amino acids. In germline, CDR1 is SQVTM, CDR2 ANQGSEA. CDR3: CSVDKGNSGELFF. The CDR3 bases are TGCAGCGTTGATAAGGGGAACTCCGGGGAGCTGTTTTTT.

The genes are TRBV27 and TRBJ1-2, with D perhaps matching TRBD1 (6 bases). The CDR3 contains 12 residues. Deletions cut 2 bases from V and 5 bases from J, with 6 bases between. CDR1 and CDR2 (germline): MNHEY, SMNVEV (reference sequence). The DNA of the CDR3 is TGTGCCAGCAGTTTACAGGGGTATGGCTACACCTTC. It is translated as CASSLQGYGYTF.

In nucleotides, the CDR3 is TGTGCCAGCAGCGTAGGTTCTAGCGGGAATTACGAGCAGTACTTC. It translates to CASSVGSSGNYEQYF. This chain uses TRBV9 with TRBJ2-7; 9 bases map to TRBD2. The germline V gene has CDR1 SGDLS and CDR2 YYNGEE. The CDR3 covers 15 residues. Trimming cost V 0 bases and J 4 bases; bases outside gene matches: 5.

This clone turned up a few times. The chain has TRBV6-5 and TRBJ2-5; the D gene is possibly TRBD2 (6 bases). Trimming pared 4 bases from V and 0 bases from J, leaving 12 bases between. Germline-derived CDR1 and CDR2 are MNHEY and SVGAGI. This CDR3 has 15 amino acids. In DNA form, the CDR3 reads TGTGCCAGCAGTTCGAGGCGGGGTAACCAAGAGACCCAGTACTTC. It encodes CASSSRRGNQETQYF.

The chain is built from TRBV5-6 and TRBJ1-1, with no clear D. The CDR3 has 14 residues. The germline CDR1 and CDR2 sequences are SGHDT and YYEEEE. With 4 bases removed from V and 1 base from J, the gap between germline ends came to 11 bases. Written as DNA, the CDR3 is TGTGCCAGCAGCCAACGACGGGGGAACACTGAAGCTTTCTTT. This translates into CASSQRRGNTEAFF. Full variable domain (remainder filled in from reference TRBV5-6 and TRBJ1-1): DAGVTQSPTHLIKTRGQQVTLRCSPKSGHDTVSWYQQALGQGPQFIFQYYEEEERQRGNFPDRFSGHQFPNYSSELNVNALLLGDSALYLCASSQRRGNTEAFFGQGTRLTVV.

This clone was seen more than once but under ten times. The chain combines TRBV27 with TRBJ1-6, with 10 nucleotides matching TRBD1. The junction had 7 bases not matched to a gene; V was cut back by 2 bases and J by 0 bases. Germline assignment: CDR1 MNHEY and CDR2 SMNVEV (reference sequence). The length of the CDR3 is 19 residues. CDR3 in DNA: TGTGCCAGCAGTTTACGCCCGGGACAGGGGAGCTCCTATAATTCACCCCTCCACTTT. Translating it yields CASSLRPGQGSSYNSPLHF.

The chain carries TRBV19 and TRBJ2-7; TRBD2 matches at 8 bases. Germline CDR1 LNHDA, CDR2 SQIVND (reference sequence). Trimming took 5 bases from V and 3 from J; bases not matched to a gene: 9. The CDR3 totals 15 residues. In DNA form, the CDR3 reads TGTGCCAGTAGTCCCAGGACTAGCTCCGTCTACGAGCAGTACTTC. Protein: CASSPRTSSVYEQYF.

The gene calls are TRBV30 and TRBJ1-5; 11 bases line up with TRBD1. V shed 2 bases and J 4 bases; nucleotides not matched to a gene: 7. Germline CDR1 and CDR2: GTSNPN and SVGIG (reference sequence). The CDR3 runs 16 residues. The CDR3 DNA is TGTGCCTGGAGTTCCCTCCGGGACAGGGGGAATCAGCCCCAGCATTTT. This codes for CAWSSLRDRGNQPQHF.

The V call is TRBV6-1, the J call TRBJ1-5, with D unclear. Germline lookup yields CDR1 MNHNS and CDR2 SASEGT. V dropped 4 bases and J dropped 2 bases, with 15 bases sitting between them. This CDR3 spans 16 amino acids. The CDR3 reads CASSGTWGGGNQPQHF. CDR3 bases: TGTGCCAGCAGTGGTACCTGGGGAGGCGGCAATCAGCCCCAGCATTTT.

This clone showed up just a few times. This sequence joins TRBV7-3 and TRBJ2-5; 10 bases are shared with TRBD1. Trimming at V came to 5 bases and at J to 3 bases, leaving 6 bases not matched to a gene. There are 15 residues in the CDR3. Germline CDR1 SGHTA, CDR2 FQGTGA. The CDR3 DNA is TGTGCCAGCAGCGACAGGGGGCGCGCGGAAGAGACCCAGTACTTC. It encodes CASSDRGRAEETQYF.

This clone was observed a few times. The rearrangement uses TRBV18 and TRBJ2-7, with 10 bases identical to TRBD1. The CDR3 loop spans 13 amino acids. J was trimmed by 8 bases and V by 0 bases; bases with no gene match: 1. Germline V gives CDR1 KGHSH, CDR2 LQKENI. CDR3 sequence: CASSPPDRGKQYF. The CDR3 DNA reads as TGTGCCAGCTCACCACCGGACAGGGGGAAGCAGTACTTC.

V and J are TRBV7-8 and TRBJ2-1; no definite D call. The CDR3 extends over 13 amino acids. V lost 1 base and J lost 4, with 5 bases in between. Germline V gene sequence: CDR1 SGHVS, CDR2 FQNEAQ. The CDR3 sequence: CASSLESYNEQFF. The CDR3, as DNA: TGTGCCAGCAGCTTAGAGAGTTACAATGAGCAGTTCTTC.

The chain employs TRBV6-1 and TRBJ1-5; no reliable D call. V was clipped by 6 bases and J by 2 bases, with 8 bases between them. CDR3 length equals 13 residues. The germline V gene has CDR1 MNHNS and CDR2 SASEGT. The CDR3 coding sequence is TGTGCCAGCAGCTCGGCGGGCAATCAGCCCCAGCATTTT. Translated, it gives CASSSAGNQPQHF.

V usage is TRBV7-9 and J usage is TRBJ2-5, with D possibly matching TRBD1 (6 bases). Germline V gene lookup returns CDR1 SEHNR and CDR2 FQNEAQ (reference sequence). V lost 5 bases and J 5 bases, leaving 21 bases between the germline ends. The CDR3 sequence is 16 residues long. The CDR3 DNA reads TGTGCCAGCAGCCCGGGCCCCTCAGGGGTTCGGGAGACCCAGTACTTC. This encodes CASSPGPSGVRETQYF.

The rearrangement joins TRBV5-1 to TRBJ2-2, with TRBD2 matching over 10 bases. Trimming at V came to 1 base and at J to 2 bases, leaving 2 bases not matched to a gene. The CDR3 runs to 16 residues. Germline V gives CDR1 SGHRS, CDR2 YFSETQ. The chain's CDR3 is CASSLKLAGNTGELFF. CDR3 nucleotides: TGCGCCAGCAGCTTGAAACTAGCGGGAAACACCGGGGAGCTGTTTTTT.